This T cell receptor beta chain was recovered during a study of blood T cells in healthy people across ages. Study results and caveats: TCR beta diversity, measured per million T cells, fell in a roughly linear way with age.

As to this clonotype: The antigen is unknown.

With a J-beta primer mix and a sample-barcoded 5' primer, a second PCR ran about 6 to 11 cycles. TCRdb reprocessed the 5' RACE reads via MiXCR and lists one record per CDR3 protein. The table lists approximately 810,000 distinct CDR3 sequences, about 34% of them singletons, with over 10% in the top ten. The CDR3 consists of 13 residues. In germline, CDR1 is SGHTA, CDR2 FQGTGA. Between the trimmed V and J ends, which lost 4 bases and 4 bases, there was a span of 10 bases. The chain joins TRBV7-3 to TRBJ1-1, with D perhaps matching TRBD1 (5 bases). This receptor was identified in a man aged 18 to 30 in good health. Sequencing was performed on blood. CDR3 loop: CASSSDGATEAFF. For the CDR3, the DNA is TGTGCCAGCAGCTCCGACGGGGCCACTGAAGCTTTCTTT.